The 10 T cell receptor beta chains below were found in one sample sequenced in a study of T cell responses to AZD1222 COVID-19 vaccine. TCRdb's table, derived via immunoSEQ multiplex PCR, lists solely in-frame clones and lacks some. The sample shows approximately 84,000 clones, 85% to 90% of them seen only once. The sequencing here drew on peripheral blood, taken 28 days after the second AZD1222 dose. These receptors originate from an adult who received the AZD1222 COVID-19 vaccine.

The chain recombines TRBV9 with TRBJ1-2; 12 nucleotides match TRBD1. This CDR3 spans 15 amino acids. Germline CDR1 is SGDLS and CDR2 is YYNGEE. V shed 2 bases and J 3 bases; nucleotides not matched to a gene: 2. CDR3 sequence reads: CASSVGTGGDYGYTF. The DNA for the CDR3 is TGTGCCAGCAGCGTTGGGACAGGGGGCGACTATGGCTACACCTTC.

The gene calls are TRBV7-3 and TRBJ2-5, with D uncertain. Germline CDR1 is SGHTA and CDR2 is FQGTGA. V was trimmed by 2 bases and J by 0 bases, leaving 4 bases between them. This CDR3 is built from 13 residues. CDR3 in amino acids: CASSLQYQETQYF. The CDR3 nucleotides are TGTGCCAGCAGCTTACAGTACCAAGAGACCCAGTACTTC.

The rearrangement uses TRBV5-1 and TRBJ2-7; tentative D call: TRBD1 (5 bases). Germline CDR1 SGHRS, CDR2 YFSETQ. The CDR3 runs to 14 residues. V shed 0 bases and J shed 6 bases, with 13 bases lying between them. The CDR3 reads CASSLASPQVEQYF. CDR3 nucleotides: TGCGCCAGCAGCTTGGCCAGTCCACAGGTCGAGCAGTACTTC.

This chain uses TRBV18 with TRBJ1-2; D is undetermined. Germline CDR1 KGHSH, CDR2 LQKENI. V lost 1 base and J lost 0, with 6 bases in between. CDR3 length: 14 amino acids. The chain's CDR3 is CASSPQVANYGYTF. The CDR3 coding sequence is TGTGCCAGCTCACCACAGGTAGCTAACTATGGCTACACCTTC.

This rearrangement joins TRBV12-3 or TRBV12-4 to TRBJ2-7; D unresolved. Trimming removed 2 bases at V and 4 bases at J, with 6 bases between. This CDR3 is 12 amino acids long. The CDR3 DNA follows: TGTGCCAGCAGTTTACAAGGGTACGAGCAGTACTTC. Translated, it gives CASSLQGYEQYF.

The genes are TRBV12-5 and TRBJ2-1; D is uncertain. CDR3 length equals 17 residues. Germline CDR1 LGHNT, CDR2 FRNRAP. Trimming cost V 0 bases and J 1 base, with 13 bases left between them. The CDR3, as DNA: TGTGCTAGTGGTTTGGTACTGGGTGGCCTATCCTACAATGAGCAGTTCTTC. Translation gives CASGLVLGGLSYNEQFF. The full variable domain, in which reference TRBV12-5 and TRBJ2-1 provide the parts outside the CDR3, is DARVTQTPRHKVTEMGQEVTMRCQPILGHNTVFWYRQTMMQGLELLAYFRNRAPLDDSGMPKDRFSAEMPDATLATLKIQPSEPRDSAVYFCASGLVLGGLSYNEQFFGPGTRLTVL.

The chain carries TRBV6-5 and TRBJ2-3, with a possible D match to TRBD2 (6 bases). This CDR3 region has 16 residues. Trimming removed 2 bases at V and 2 bases at J, with 14 bases between. Germline loops: CDR1 MNHEY, CDR2 SVGAGI. The chain's CDR3 is CASSYAVTGVTDTQYF. In DNA, the CDR3 is TGTGCCAGCAGTTACGCTGTGACGGGAGTCACAGATACGCAGTATTTT.

The rearrangement uses TRBV6-2 or TRBV6-3 and TRBJ2-1, with D possibly matching TRBD1 (6 bases). Germline CDR1 reads MNHEY; CDR2 reads SVGEGT. The V and J ends lost 4 bases and 4 bases respectively, with 8 bases between them. CDR3 length: 13 residues. CDR3 DNA: TGTGCCAGCAGTTTCGGACAGTACAATGAGCAGTTCTTC. Its protein is CASSFGQYNEQFF.

The CDR3 DNA sequence: TGTGCCAGCAGCTTAGAAATCGGGCTAGGACTCAATGAGCAGTTCTTC. Translating it yields CASSLEIGLGLNEQFF. The chain combines TRBV7-2 with TRBJ2-1, with a tentative D call TRBD2 (5 bases). Germline V gene lookup returns CDR1 SGHTA and CDR2 FQGNSA. V was trimmed by 1 base and J by 6 bases, leaving 16 bases between them. The CDR3 runs to 16 residues.

V is TRBV29-1 and J is TRBJ2-5; 7 bases are a match to TRBD2. Looked up from germline, CDR1 is SQVTM and CDR2 is ANQGSEA. Trimming took 3 bases from V and 7 from J; bases not matched to a gene: 5. CDR3 length equals 12 residues. CDR3 in amino acids: CSVDWVAGTQYF. The DNA for the CDR3 is TGCAGCGTTGATTGGGTAGCGGGGACCCAGTACTTC.